This T cell receptor (beta chain) was observed in a study of blood T cells in healthy people across ages. This CDR3 is built from 13 residues. The ends were cut back, 6 bases at V and 8 bases at J, with 16 bases in the middle. From germline, CDR1 is MDHEN and CDR2 SYDVKM. With a J-beta primer mix and a sample-barcoded 5' primer, a second PCR ran about 7 to 11 cycles. Using its own MiXCR run on the 5' RACE reads, TCRdb lists one record per CDR3 protein. The sample has 500,000 to 700,000 distinct CDR3 sequences; approximately 30% are singletons. Overall study results and limits: Investigators treated diversity estimates from one million T cells as underestimates.

This clonotype was recorded many times. Its target is unknown. The rearrangement links TRBV28 to TRBJ2-5, with D uncertain. Sequenced sample: blood. The source is an elderly woman in good health. CDR3 bases: TGTGCCAGCAGGGAGACGACTGACGTAACCCAGTACTTC. As protein: CASRETTDVTQYF.